This passage covers 20 T cell receptor beta chains from one sample sequenced in a study of CD8+ T cells in alopecia areata. After isolation, RNA underwent reverse transcription to generate cDNA as the sequencing template. The repertoire was sequenced with immunoSEQ multiplex PCR; TCRdb's copy has only in-frame clones and lacks some. The profile shows 110,000 to 150,000 clones, 58% of them singletons. The sample consisted of CD4+ T cells sorted from blood, taken at week 0. The receptors were gathered from a human donor with alopecia areata.

DNA for the CDR3: TGTGCCAGCAGCGTAGAGCCTAGCGGGGGCCTCACAGATACGCAGTATTTT. This sequence encodes CASSVEPSGGLTDTQYF. The chain joins TRBV9 to TRBJ2-3; 10 positions match TRBD2. The CDR3 covers 17 residues. The germline V gene encodes CDR1 SGDLS and CDR2 YYNGEE. Unmatched junction bases numbered 6, after V lost 0 bases and J lost 2 bases.

This rearrangement joins TRBV5-1 to TRBJ2-7, with a tentative D call TRBD2 (6 bases). V was shortened by 4 bases and J by 2 bases, with 10 bases between the two germline ends. The V gene's germline CDR1 is SGHRS and CDR2 YFSETQ. This CDR3 is 13 amino acids long. In DNA, the CDR3 is TGCGCCAGCAGCCCCCCGGGAGCCTACGAGCAGTACTTC. Translation gives CASSPPGAYEQYF.

The V gene is TRBV7-2, the J gene TRBJ1-6, with a tentative D call TRBD1 (5 bases). Trimming pared 5 bases from V and 15 bases from J, leaving 23 bases between. The CDR3 runs to 15 residues. Germline CDR1 and CDR2: SGHTA and FQGNSA. The CDR3 DNA is TGTGCCAGCAGCCTAGGATGGGAGACAGCTCTCCTCCTCCACTTT. Its protein is CASSLGWETALLLHF.

This clone was counted only a few times. The rearrangement links TRBV19 to TRBJ1-2; possible D gene TRBD1, 5 bases. CDR3 size: 16 residues. The V gene's germline CDR1 is LNHDA and CDR2 SQIVND (reference sequence). Trimming took off 6 bases at V and 4 bases at J, with 21 bases between the two ends. The CDR3, as DNA: TGTGCCAGTAGGGCTCCGGGACGCCGACTATCCTATGGCTACACCTTC. Its translation: CASRAPGRRLSYGYTF.

CDR3 amino acids: CASRTVLGAGNTIYF. CDR3 DNA sequence: TGTGCCAGCAGGACCGTGCTGGGGGCCGGAAACACCATATATTTT. The chain uses TRBV2 and TRBJ1-3; maybe TRBD1 (6 bases). Germline lookup yields CDR1 SNHLY and CDR2 FYNNEI. The ends were cut back, 6 bases at V and 4 bases at J, with 16 bases in the middle. The CDR3 extends over 15 amino acids. Full variable domain (outside the CDR3, taken from reference TRBV2 and TRBJ1-3): EPEVTQTPSHQVTQMGQEVILRCVPISNHLYFYWYRQILGQKVEFLVSFYNNEISEKSEIFDDQFSVERPDGSNFTLKIRSTKLEDSAMYFCASRTVLGAGNTIYFGEGSWLTVV.

The chain combines TRBV9 with TRBJ1-2; TRBD1 agrees at 9 bases. Germline-derived CDR1 and CDR2 are SGDLS and YYNGEE. The CDR3 consists of 15 residues. The V gene end was trimmed by 4 bases and the J gene end by 5 bases; junction bases not matched to a gene: 9. This chain's CDR3 is CASSPQGQGGYGYTF. The CDR3 nucleotides read TGTGCCAGCAGCCCCCAGGGACAGGGTGGGTATGGCTACACCTTC.

The chain carries TRBV29-1 and TRBJ1-1; TRBD1 might be the D (6 bases). CDR3 length: 12 amino acids. From germline, CDR1 is SQVTM and CDR2 ANQGSEA. V was clipped by 1 base and J by 7 bases, with 10 bases between them. The CDR3 spells CSVEGAGVEAFF. The CDR3 nucleotides read TGCAGCGTTGAAGGGGCAGGGGTTGAAGCTTTCTTT.

The rearrangement uses TRBV29-1 and TRBJ2-7, with D perhaps TRBD1 (6 bases). V lost 7 bases and J lost 6, with 19 bases in between. The CDR3 covers 13 residues. Per the germline V gene, CDR1 is SQVTM and CDR2 is ANQGSEA. This CDR3 is CSAEPLQGSEQYF. DNA of the CDR3: TGCAGCGCAGAGCCATTACAGGGTTCCGAGCAGTACTTC.

The CDR3 reads CASSGGQGVQETQYF. In nucleotides, the CDR3 is TGCGCCAGCAGCGGCGGACAGGGGGTTCAAGAGACCCAGTACTTC. The chain carries TRBV5-1 and TRBJ2-5; 10 positions agree with TRBD1. The length of the CDR3 is 15 residues. J lost 2 bases, V lost 4 bases, and 5 bases had no gene match. The germline CDR1 and CDR2 sequences are SGHRS and YFSETQ.

The sample holds one count of this clone. This chain links TRBV29-1 with TRBJ2-5, with D perhaps assigned TRBD1 or TRBD2 (5 bases each). CDR1 SQVTM and CDR2 ANQGSEA come from the germline V gene. CDR3 length: 12 amino acids. Trimming stripped 6 bases from V and 5 bases from J, with 13 bases between. CDR3 sequence: CSVTTGGETQYF. The CDR3 DNA reads TGCAGCGTGACCACAGGAGGTGAGACCCAGTACTTC.

The chain combines TRBV5-4 with TRBJ2-6; no reliable D call. Trimming pared 1 base from V and 0 bases from J, leaving 5 bases between. CDR1 SGHNT and CDR2 YYREEE come from the germline V gene (reference sequence). This CDR3 has 15 amino acids. The CDR3 region has the DNA TGTGCCAGCAGCTTGCAACTCTCTGGGGCCAACGTCCTGACTTTC. Translated: CASSLQLSGANVLTF.

CDR3 bases: TGCGCCAGCAGCCAAGTGTCGGGGGGCGCCGGCTATGGCTACACCTTC. It specifies CASSQVSGGAGYGYTF. The rearrangement uses TRBV4-1 and TRBJ1-2, with D possibly being TRBD1 (6 bases). Germline V gene sequence: CDR1 MGHRA, CDR2 YSYEKL. Trimming stripped 1 base from V and 4 bases from J, with 16 bases between. CDR3 length: 16 residues.

The chain links TRBV7-2 to TRBJ2-3, with a possible D match to TRBD2 (6 bases). This CDR3 comprises 13 residues. Trimming took off 5 bases at V and 7 bases at J, with 13 bases between the two ends. The V gene's germline CDR1 is SGHTA and CDR2 FQGNSA. CDR3 in DNA: TGTGCCAGCAGCCCCCCAGGCGGGAATACGCAGTATTTT. This encodes CASSPPGGNTQYF.

The chain recombines TRBV14 with TRBJ1-6, with no clear D. V gave up 0 bases and J gave up 10 bases, with 7 bases separating them. CDR3 length equals 13 residues. The germline CDR1 and CDR2 sequences are SGHDN and FVKESK. The CDR3 loop reads CASSQEGRSPLHF. In nucleotides, the CDR3 is TGTGCCAGCAGCCAAGAGGGGAGATCACCCCTCCACTTT. Supplemented by reference TRBV14 and TRBJ1-6, the full variable domain reads EAGVTQFPSHSVIEKGQTVTLRCDPISGHDNLYWYRRVMGKEIKFLLHFVKESKQDESGMPNNRFLAERTGGTYSTLKVQPAELEDSGVYFCASSQEGRSPLHFGNGTRLTVT.

The chain recombines TRBV30 with TRBJ1-5, with unresolved D. The CDR3 is made up of 13 amino acids. The ends were cut back, 0 bases at V and 3 bases at J, with 6 bases in the middle. Germline values: CDR1 GTSNPN, CDR2 SVGIG (reference sequence). The CDR3 sequence is CAWSVSINQPQHF. The CDR3 nucleotides read TGTGCCTGGAGTGTAAGTATCAATCAGCCCCAGCATTTT.

The chain employs TRBV29-1 and TRBJ2-3; perhaps TRBD2 as D (5 bases). Germline lookup yields CDR1 SQVTM and CDR2 ANQGSEA. This CDR3 contains 12 residues. V lost 4 bases and J lost 5, with 10 bases in between. The CDR3 sequence is CSVVVGRDTQYF. The CDR3 bases are TGCAGCGTTGTTGTAGGGAGAGATACGCAGTATTTT.

The chain uses TRBV7-6 and TRBJ1-5, with a weak D call TRBD1 (5 bases). Germline V gene data show CDR1 as SGHVS and CDR2 as FNYEAQ. The CDR3 consists of 15 residues. V was shortened by 1 base and J by 1 base, with 8 bases between the two germline ends. CDR3 loop: CASSLGQGSNQPQHF. DNA of the CDR3: TGTGCCAGCAGCTTAGGGCAGGGAAGCAATCAGCCCCAGCATTTT.

The J gene is TRBJ1-5, the V gene TRBV13, with D possibly matching TRBD1 (5 bases). Trimming shortened V by 4 bases and J by 0 bases, and 13 bases separated the two germline ends. The CDR3 runs 16 residues. Germline assignment: CDR1 PRHDT and CDR2 FYEKMQ (reference sequence). CDR3 in amino acids: CASSYSGGRSNQPQHF. DNA of the CDR3: TGTGCCAGCAGCTATAGCGGGGGTCGTAGCAATCAGCCCCAGCATTTT.

This chain links TRBV5-6 with TRBJ2-5; maybe TRBD2 (6 bases). The germline V gene has CDR1 SGHDT and CDR2 YYEEEE. This CDR3 has 15 amino acids. V was clipped by 0 bases and J by 5 bases, with 14 bases between them. The CDR3 DNA reads as TGTGCCAGCAGCTTGGTCATCGGGGGACGGGAGACCCAGTACTTC. Translated, it gives CASSLVIGGRETQYF.

The CDR3, as DNA: TGCGCCAGCAGTGAGTCGTACAGGGCGGGAGATACGCAGTATTTT. Encoded protein: CASSESYRAGDTQYF. The rearrangement links TRBV10-1 to TRBJ2-3; tentative D call: TRBD1 (6 bases). The V and J ends lost 0 bases and 5 bases respectively, with 12 bases between them. CDR1 and CDR2 (germline): WNHNN, SYGVQD (reference sequence). The CDR3 is made up of 15 amino acids.